The 23 T cell receptor beta chains below all came from one sample that was sequenced in a study of T-cell reconstitution after alpha-beta-depleted transplantation in children. For TCRbeta, the library was prepared with unique molecular identifiers. TCRdb called the PCR reads again in MiXCR, with one record for every CDR3 protein. The sample lists more than 450,000 distinct CDR3 sequences, about 17% seen once, with 2.5% to 4% in the top ten. Sequencing used PBMCs from the stem cell graft donor, obtained from the stem cell graft. Receptors were obtained from a human donor who donated a stem cell graft to a child with acute lymphoblastic leukemia.

V and J are TRBV27 and TRBJ2-1; 9 positions agree with TRBD1. Looked up from germline, CDR1 is MNHEY and CDR2 is SMNVEV (reference sequence). This CDR3 is built from 15 residues. The V gene end was trimmed by 3 bases and the J gene end by 6 bases; junction bases not matched to a gene: 6. CDR3 loop: CASSLGTGLFNEQFF. The CDR3 coding sequence is TGTGCCAGCAGTTTGGGGACAGGGTTGTTCAATGAGCAGTTCTTC.

This clonotype was found a few times. J is TRBJ1-4 and V is TRBV29-1; 7 nucleotides line up with TRBD1. Trimming cost V 7 bases and J 6 bases; bases outside gene matches: 8. The CDR3 has 13 residues. Germline V gives CDR1 SQVTM, CDR2 ANQGSEA. Written as DNA, the CDR3 is TGCAGCGCAACCGGGACAGCGGATGAAAAACTGTTTTTT. It yields the protein CSATGTADEKLFF.

The V and J genes are TRBV5-6 and TRBJ2-1; no reliable D call. This CDR3 region has 16 residues. V was pared by 4 bases and J by 4 bases, with 18 bases between. The germline V gene has CDR1 SGHDT and CDR2 YYEEEE. This CDR3 is CASSPMAGLGYNEQFF. In DNA form, the CDR3 reads TGTGCCAGCAGCCCAATGGCCGGGCTTGGGTACAATGAGCAGTTCTTC.

The CDR3 DNA reads TGCAGTGCTAGAGGCCGGGTCGAGCAGTACTTC. Amino acids: CSARGRVEQYF. The chain carries TRBV20-1 and TRBJ2-7; D is undetermined. The length of the CDR3 is 11 residues. Per the germline V gene, CDR1 is DFQATT and CDR2 is SNEGSKA (reference sequence). V was trimmed by 1 base and J by 6 bases, leaving 7 bases between them.

The chain combines TRBV12-3 or TRBV12-4 with TRBJ1-3, with no clear D. The germline V and J ends were trimmed by 7 bases and 4 bases, with 11 bases remaining between them. The CDR3 contains 13 residues. CDR3 sequence: CASTLYGGNTIYF. The CDR3, as DNA: TGTGCCAGCACCCTTTACGGGGGAAACACCATATATTTT.

This chain connects TRBV12-3 or TRBV12-4 to TRBJ2-1, with TRBD2 matching 12 bases. V trimming: 8 bases; J trimming: 5 bases; junction bases outside the gene matches: 1. CDR3 length: 13 residues. The CDR3 here is CASRTSGDNEQFF. CDR3 nucleotide sequence: TGTGCCAGCCGGACTAGCGGGGACAATGAGCAGTTCTTC.

This clonotype was seen only a few times. The rearrangement joins TRBV20-1 to TRBJ2-1; 9 nucleotides line up with TRBD2. The CDR3 totals 13 residues. CDR1 DFQATT and CDR2 SNEGSKA come from the germline V gene (reference sequence). V dropped 3 bases and J dropped 6; count of bases not matched to a gene: 3. The CDR3 DNA reads as TGCAGTGCTAGGCCGGGACTAGCCAATGAGCAGTTCTTC. Its translation: CSARPGLANEQFF.

This clonotype was seen only a few times. The chain combines TRBV20-1 with TRBJ2-7; possibly TRBD2 for D (6 bases). The V end was cut by 7 bases, the J end by 3 bases, with 19 bases between. Per germline, CDR1 DFQATT and CDR2 SNEGSKA (reference sequence). The CDR3 extends over 14 amino acids. CDR3 nucleotide sequence: TGCAGTGTGACGGCCCGGGACTCCTACTACGAGCAGTACTTC. Amino acids: CSVTARDSYYEQYF.

The chain joins TRBV12-3 or TRBV12-4 to TRBJ2-7, with TRBD1 identical over 11 bases. The CDR3 contains 15 residues. J gave up 2 bases and V 5 bases, and 5 bases lay outside the gene matches. This CDR3 is CASSQPGQGAYEQYF. In nucleotides, the CDR3 is TGTGCCAGCAGTCAACCGGGACAGGGGGCCTACGAGCAGTACTTC.

This clonotype was observed a handful of times. The genes are TRBV4-1 and TRBJ1-2; the match to TRBD1 covers 8 bases. Germline V CDR1 and CDR2: MGHRA, YSYEKL. This CDR3 spans 15 amino acids. V trimming: 6 bases; J trimming: 8 bases; junction bases outside the gene matches: 14. In DNA, the CDR3 is TGCGCCAGCAGGGAGGTTGGACAGGGAAGCCGCGGCTACACCTTC. This encodes CASREVGQGSRGYTF.

CDR3 amino acids: CASSSGPPLRELFF. As DNA, the CDR3 is TGTGCCAGCAGTTCCGGGCCTCCCCTTAGGGAACTGTTTTTT. The J gene is TRBJ1-4, the V gene TRBV7-2; D unresolved. The CDR3 covers 14 residues. With 6 bases removed from V and 12 bases from J, the gap between germline ends came to 20 bases. The germline V gene encodes CDR1 SGHTA and CDR2 FQGNSA.

The sample holds many counts of this clonotype. At one end, the junction sequence differs from germline, possibly due to a read error. The chain links TRBV5-1 to TRBJ2-7; D is ambiguous. This CDR3 spans 13 amino acids. Germline values: CDR1 SGHRS, CDR2 YFSETQ. CDR3 in amino acids: CASSLGPNYEQYF. CDR3 nucleotides: TGTGCCAGCAGCCTAGGTCCGAATTACGAGCAGTACTTC.

This clonotype was observed a handful of times. The chain is built from TRBV12-3 or TRBV12-4 and TRBJ2-2, with D tentatively TRBD2 (5 bases). The CDR3 totals 14 residues. Trimming cost V 8 bases and J 6 bases, with 16 bases left between them. The CDR3 protein is CASAADSGPGELFF. CDR3 nucleotide sequence: TGTGCCAGCGCGGCGGACTCTGGGCCCGGGGAGCTGTTTTTT.

The rearrangement joins TRBV7-8 to TRBJ2-4; D perhaps matches TRBD1 (5 bases). In germline, CDR1 is SGHVS, CDR2 FQNEAQ. The CDR3 extends over 15 amino acids. V lost 5 bases to trimming and J lost 0 bases, with 11 bases between them. The CDR3 protein is CASSRRELAKNIQYF. The CDR3 DNA sequence: TGTGCCAGCAGCCGCAGGGAACTAGCCAAAAACATTCAGTACTTC.

The V and J genes are TRBV12-5 and TRBJ2-5, with 13 bases lining up with TRBD2. This CDR3 has 14 residues. Trimming cost V 9 bases and J 5 bases; bases outside gene matches: 6. Germline V gene sequence: CDR1 LGHNT, CDR2 FRNRAP. CDR3 sequence reads: CASTSGRAVETQYF. CDR3 nucleotide sequence: TGTGCTAGCACTAGCGGGAGGGCTGTGGAGACCCAGTACTTC.

J is TRBJ2-5 and V is TRBV5-1; 8 nucleotides align to TRBD1. The CDR3 is 14 residues long. V was pared by 4 bases and J by 5 bases, with 7 bases of the junction left unmatched. Germline V CDR1 and CDR2: SGHRS, YFSETQ. For the CDR3, the DNA is TGCGCCAGCAGCGCCGCGGGACAGGATGAGACCCAGTACTTC. It is translated as CASSAAGQDETQYF.

The genes are TRBV20-1 and TRBJ2-1; the match to TRBD2 covers 16 bases. Per germline, CDR1 DFQATT and CDR2 SNEGSKA (reference sequence). The ends lost 3 bases at V and 9 bases at J; junction bases unmatched: 2. This CDR3 has 14 amino acids. This CDR3 is CSASGTSGRAEQFF. CDR3 in DNA: TGCAGTGCTAGCGGGACTAGCGGGAGGGCTGAGCAGTTCTTC.

A few counts support this clonotype. The chain is built from TRBV11-2 and TRBJ2-7; D is possibly TRBD1 (6 bases). Trimming pared 4 bases from V and 4 bases from J, leaving 14 bases between. The CDR3 extends over 14 amino acids. Germline-derived CDR1 and CDR2 are SGHAT and FQNNGV. CDR3: CASSSRTVEYEQYF. CDR3 bases: TGTGCCAGCAGCTCAAGGACAGTCGAATACGAGCAGTACTTC. Using reference TRBV11-2 and TRBJ2-7 for the parts outside the CDR3, the full variable domain is EAGVAQSPRYKIIEKRQSVAFWCNPISGHATLYWYQQILGQGPKLLIQFQNNGVVDDSQLPKDRFSAERLKGVDSTLKIQPAKLEDSAVYLCASSSRTVEYEQYFGPGTRLTVT.

In its sample, this clonotype was seen a few times. At one end the junction does not follow the germline gene, possibly because of a read error. The genes are TRBV12-3 or TRBV12-4 and TRBJ1-5; possible D gene TRBD1, 5 bases. CDR3 length: 14 amino acids. For the CDR3, the DNA is TGTGCCAGCAGGGCCGGGGCTAGCGATCAGCCCCAGCATTTT. Its translation: CASRAGASDQPQHF.

The rearrangement uses TRBV24-1 and TRBJ1-5; D ambiguous. The germline gives CDR1 KGHDR, CDR2 SFDVKD. The CDR3 contains 14 residues. The V end lost 2 bases, the J end lost 0 bases, and 4 bases lay between the germline ends. The CDR3 loop reads CATSDWTSNQPQHF. CDR3 nucleotide sequence: TGTGCCACCAGTGATTGGACTAGCAATCAGCCCCAGCATTTT.

Worth noting for this clonotype: One end of the junction does not line up with germline, which may come from a read error. The chain combines TRBV5-6 with TRBJ2-1, with 11 bases that match TRBD2. CDR1 is SGHDT, CDR2 YYEEEE, per germline. The CDR3 spans 13 residues. Here the CDR3 DNA reads TGTGCCAGCAGCTTGGGGGTCGGGACTAGCGGCGTCTTC. It translates to CASSLGVGTSGVF.

This clonotype was recorded a few times. The gene calls are TRBV24-1 and TRBJ1-6; D remains ambiguous. CDR1 KGHDR and CDR2 SFDVKD come from the germline V gene. This CDR3 region has 17 residues. V dropped 1 base and J dropped 0 bases, with 9 bases sitting between them. The CDR3 nucleotides are TGTGCCACCAGTGATTTAGAGGGTCCCTCCTATAATTCACCCCTCCACTTT. This gives the protein CATSDLEGPSYNSPLHF.

This chain links TRBV5-1 with TRBJ2-3; D is undetermined. V lost 7 bases to trimming and J lost 4 bases, with 13 bases between them. The CDR3 has 13 residues. Germline V gene lookup returns CDR1 SGHRS and CDR2 YFSETQ. In DNA, the CDR3 is TGCGCCAGCTGCACCCGACTTGCAGATACGCAGTATTTT. Translated, it gives CASCTRLADTQYF.